This T cell receptor beta chain is drawn from a study of graft-versus-host responses after intestinal transplantation. The CDR3 runs 15 residues. Germline V gene sequence: CDR1 SGHNT, CDR2 YYREEE (reference sequence). Losses at the gene ends were 2 bases for V and 5 bases for J; bases not matched to a gene: 6. As for this clone: The antigen is unknown.

Method: immunoSEQ multiplex PCR; TCRdb's copy keeps in-frame clones and lacks some. Here the sample spans 75,000 to 90,000 clones, 85% to 90% being singletons. Overall study findings and caveats: The marrow of recipients harbored GvH clones, and ileum or blood showed some of them first. Early post-transplant HvG declines were associated with peak circulating GvH clone levels. Graft-versus-host to host-versus-graft clonal ratios in allografts were high in patients with graft-donor T cell macrochimerism.

The input for sequencing was unstimulated CD4+ T cells sorted from spleen or lymph node cells, taken before intestinal transplant. The chain is built from TRBV5-4 and TRBJ2-2; TRBD2 matches at 7 bases. The source is a human donor who received an intestinal transplant. CDR3 nucleotides: TGTGCCAGCAGCTTAGAGGGAGCGGGGACCGGGGAGCTGTTTTTT. This translates into CASSLEGAGTGELFF.